This note documents a single T cell receptor (beta chain) sequence. Antigen: not known. Germline V gene sequence: CDR1 MGHDK, CDR2 SYGVNS. This CDR3 comprises 11 residues. The ends were cut back, 11 bases at V and 5 bases at J, with 9 bases in the middle. The data stem from a study of cytomegalovirus exposure and HLA in healthy donors. Use of 60 Vbeta and 13 Jbeta primers characterized the PCR. Produced via immunoSEQ multiplex PCR; TCRdb's table is partial and in-frame only. In the table there are fewer than 65,000 clones, about 82% of which are singletons. General study points: In vitro, three CMV-associated chains proved specific for CMV antigens. A later examination showed that TCR association rates differed by HLA locus, with DRB1 most and HLA-C fewest.

The clonotype comes from a man younger than 45 in good health and CMV-seronegative. The rearrangement links TRBV25-1 to TRBJ2-2; no clear D gene. Sequencing was carried out using PBMCs. The CDR3 here is CASSLTGELFF. Written as DNA, the CDR3 is TGTGCCTCCTCACTGACCGGGGAGCTGTTTTTT.